A selection of T cell receptor beta chains follows, all from one sample in a study of T cell responses to AZD1222 COVID-19 vaccine. The table came from immunoSEQ multiplex PCR; TCRdb's copy has only in-frame clones and leaves some out. The data show approximately 150,000 clones, about nine tenths seen once. Specimen: peripheral blood, collected 28 days after the second AZD1222 dose. The receptors here all came from an adult who received the AZD1222 COVID-19 vaccine. Each CDR3 is given with its conserved first and last residue. A D gene is named only where the DNA matches it firmly. The listing skips clone size in some rows; elsewhere it reads once, few, many or a size class.

clone_size j_call d_call v_call cdr3_aa cdr3_nt
- TRBJ2-5 - TRBV6-2/TRBV6-3 CASTPIGLEETQYF TGTGCCAGCACCCCTATCGGGCTAGAAGAGACCCAGTACTTC
- TRBJ2-3 - TRBV29-1 CSVSLGSISTDTQYF TGCAGCGTTTCCCTAGGATCTATTAGCACAGATACGCAGTATTTT
once TRBJ1-1 - TRBV28 CASRRQMNTEAFF TGTGCCAGCAGACGACAGATGAACACTGAAGCTTTCTTT
- TRBJ1-5 - TRBV30 CAWSVMGAGQPQHF TGTGCCTGGAGTGTAATGGGGGCCGGTCAGCCCCAGCATTTT
- TRBJ2-1 TRBD2 TRBV7-2 CASSWTLAGAYNEQFF TGTGCCAGCAGCTGGACCCTAGCGGGAGCCTACAATGAGCAGTTCTTC
- TRBJ1-1 TRBD1 TRBV29-1 CSVEGQGDHTEAFF TGCAGCGTTGAAGGACAGGGGGATCACACTGAAGCTTTCTTT
- TRBJ2-7 TRBD2 TRBV19 CASSTSGSYEQYF TGTGCCAGTAGTACTAGCGGGAGCTACGAGCAGTACTTC
- TRBJ2-7 TRBD2 TRBV3-1/TRBV3-2 CASSQDKGRGSEQYF TGTGCCAGCAGCCAAGATAAAGGGAGGGGCAGCGAGCAGTACTTC
once TRBJ1-1 - TRBV7-2 CASSLRERGRTEAFF TGTGCCAGCAGCTTAAGAGAGAGGGGAAGAACTGAAGCTTTCTTT
- TRBJ2-1 TRBD1 TRBV5-6 CASSWNEGAVGAPIF TGTGCCAGCAGCTGGAATGAGGGGGCCGTGGGTGCACCAATCTTC
few TRBJ1-1 - TRBV28 CASSLVAAGPGAEAFF TGTGCCAGCAGTTTAGTGGCAGCCGGACCAGGGGCTGAAGCTTTCTTT
- TRBJ2-1 TRBD2 TRBV7-8 CASSLVVAGVYNEQFF TGTGCCAGCAGCTTAGTGGTGGCGGGAGTCTACAATGAGCAGTTCTTC
once TRBJ2-7 - TRBV5-8 CARGPTSSPGYEQYF TGTGCCAGGGGGCCCACCTCTAGTCCCGGGTACGAGCAGTACTTC
- TRBJ2-1 - TRBV7-2 CASSARELGNEQFF TGTGCCAGCAGCGCTCGTGAACTCGGCAATGAGCAGTTCTTC
- TRBJ1-1 - TRBV9 CASSVAHLNTEAFF TGTGCCAGCAGCGTAGCTCACTTGAACACTGAAGCTTTCTTT
- TRBJ1-2 - TRBV6-5 CASSYRPPPGEGGYTF TGTGCCAGCAGTTACCGTCCCCCACCAGGCGAGGGCGGGTACACCTTC
- TRBJ1-4 TRBD1 TRBV18 CASSRVPTGAPNEKLFF TGTGCCAGCTCACGCGTACCAACAGGGGCCCCTAATGAAAAACTGTTTTTT
- TRBJ2-3 - TRBV11-3 CASSSGSSGTGRTDTQYF TGTGCCAGCAGCTCTGGGTCCTCCGGTACAGGGCGGACAGATACGCAGTATTTT
- TRBJ1-2 - TRBV2 CASSEADRLLYGYTF TGTGCCAGCAGTGAAGCGGACAGACTACTATATGGCTACACCTTC
- TRBJ2-6 - TRBV10-3 CAISRTQGGLSSGANVLTF TGTGCCATCAGCCGCACACAAGGGGGGTTAAGCTCTGGGGCCAACGTCCTGACTTTC
- TRBJ2-7 TRBD2 TRBV25-1 CASSLAGVGYEQYF TGTGCCAGCAGTCTGGCGGGGGTAGGCTACGAGCAGTACTTC
- TRBJ1-3 - TRBV29-1 CSAFAGNTIYF TGCAGCGCCTTTGCCGGAAACACCATATATTTT
- TRBJ2-7 TRBD1 TRBV5-8 CASSLRQGHYEQYF TGTGCCAGCAGCTTGAGACAGGGTCACTACGAGCAGTACTTC
- TRBJ1-5 - TRBV19 CASSNHPGQSFGYNQPQHF TGTGCCAGTAGTAATCACCCGGGACAAAGTTTCGGCTACAATCAGCCCCAGCATTTT
- TRBJ2-2 - TRBV2 CASRDRTTIRADTGELFF TGTGCCAGCAGGGATCGAACTACCATAAGAGCCGACACCGGGGAGCTGTTTTTT